Reported below is one T cell receptor beta chain. The antigen is undetermined. A junction boundary mismatches the germline segment, possibly from a read error. The record originates from a study of cytomegalovirus exposure and HLA in healthy donors. On the study more broadly: Within the Caucasian-associated ancestry cluster were around four fifths of the approximately 400 genotyped donors.

Healthy bone marrow donors made up the cohort. Overall study findings and caveats: It was assumed in the presence/absence analyses that sequencing depth was roughly uniform across donors.

The primer mix had 60 Vbeta and 13 Jbeta primers. Sequencing was performed with immunoSEQ multiplex PCR; in TCRdb, only in-frame clones are kept and a portion is missing. The sample contains more than 90,000 clones, approximately 72% of which appear only once. This sequence originates from a man aged 35 to 55 in good health and CMV-seropositive. Sequencing input: PBMCs.

The CDR3 DNA reads TGTGCCAGCGGGGGACAGGGGTGGTCCTACGGGCAGTACTTC. Amino acid sequence: CASGGQGWSYGQYF. The chain combines TRBV5-6 with TRBJ2-7; TRBD1 matches 10 bases. Germline CDR1 reads SGHDT; CDR2 reads YYEEEE. CDR3 length: 14 amino acids.